This T cell receptor beta chain emerged from a study of beta chain features in type 1 diabetes. Study context: Fewer than 140,000,000 sorted cells were examined across all samples.

After removal of 5 bases from V and 11 bases from J, the junction contained 4 bases not matched to a gene. The CDR3 is 11 residues long. From germline, CDR1 is MDHEN and CDR2 SYDVKM. This clone was seen a handful of times. What it binds is unknown. General study points: There was a moderate but significant shortening of TCRB CDR3s in all four CD4+ subsets of Type 1 diabetes patients.

Of the isolated RNA, all was reverse transcribed, and so the sequenced material was expressed TCRB transcripts. Sequencing used immunoSEQ multiplex PCR; TCRdb keeps in-frame clones, though not all of them. Of 150,000 to 200,000 clones listed, less than 9.5% were seen once; the top ten hold approximately 0.87%. Sequences were obtained from central memory CD4+ T cells from blood. The J gene is TRBJ1-2, the V gene TRBV28, with 8 positions matching TRBD1. The TCR sequence derives from a woman in her forties with type 1 diabetes. The CDR3, as DNA: TGTGCCAGCAGTAGACAGGGGCCTTACACCTTC. Translation: CASSRQGPYTF.